This T cell receptor beta chain originates from a study of blood T cell repertoires in COVID-19. On the study more broadly: Sites in the United States, Italy and Spain provided acute and convalescent COVID-19 samples. T cells, B-cell-depleted T cells, or PBMCs provided the cDNA or gDNA that served as material.

The CDR3 is 17 residues long. Authors' processing steps: Scientists estimated how many nucleated cells there were by amplifying reference gene primers. Some clones are missing from TCRdb's copy, which holds only in-frame ones; the method was immunoSEQ multiplex PCR. The DNA gave D and trimming, while V, J and clone size come from that table. Among roughly 140,000 clones listed, 85% were seen once. The sample was peripheral blood. The rearrangement links TRBV12-1 to TRBJ1-1; the DNA was not used to check the table's D call, TRBD1. TRBV12-1 represents a pseudogene. The receptor was isolated from a woman aged 40-49 years with active or convalescent COVID-19. CDR3 in amino acids: CASSPCQGRGLNTEAFF. The CDR3 bases are TGTGCCAGCAGCCCCTGCCAGGGTAGGGGCCTGAACACTGAAGCTTTCTTT.